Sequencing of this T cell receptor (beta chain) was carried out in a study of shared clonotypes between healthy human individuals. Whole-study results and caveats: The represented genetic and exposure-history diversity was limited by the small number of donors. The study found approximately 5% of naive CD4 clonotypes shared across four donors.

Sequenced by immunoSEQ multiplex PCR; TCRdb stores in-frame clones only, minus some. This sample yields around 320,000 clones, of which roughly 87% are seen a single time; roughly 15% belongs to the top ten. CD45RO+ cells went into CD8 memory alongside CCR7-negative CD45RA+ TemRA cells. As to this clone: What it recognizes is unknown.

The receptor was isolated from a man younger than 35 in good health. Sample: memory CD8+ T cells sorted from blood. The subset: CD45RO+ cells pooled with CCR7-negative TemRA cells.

For the CDR3, the DNA is TGTGCCTGGAGTCTGGATGCCTACGAGCAGTACTTC. This encodes CAWSLDAYEQYF. The rearrangement links TRBV30 to TRBJ2-7; D is unresolved. From germline, CDR1 is GTSNPN and CDR2 SVGIG (reference sequence). V lost 2 bases and J 2 bases, leaving 7 bases between the germline ends. The CDR3 totals 12 residues.